This is a list of T cell receptor beta chains from one sample in a study of blood T cell repertoires in COVID-19. TCRdb's table, derived via immunoSEQ multiplex PCR, lists solely in-frame clones and lacks some. The sample gives roughly 160,000 clones, more than 75% of which show up once; 10% is in the top ten. Sequencing input: peripheral blood. These receptor sequences come from a woman between 70 and 85 years old with COVID-19, enrolled during active disease. Both conserved end residues are part of each CDR3.

v_call	cdr3_aa
TRBV5-1	CASSTRGSGATDTQYF
TRBV19	CASSSGVPVIPLHF
TRBV24-1	CATSDSDRNTEAFF
TRBV7-9	CASSTGQGLEAEAFF
TRBV6-6	CASSQGDQPQHF
TRBV2	CASSTGTGAEAFF
TRBV6-5	CASTSLRDSYEQYF
TRBV5-4	CASSKAGTGPYEQYF
TRBV29-1	CSGGTGTAETQYF
TRBV12-3/TRBV12-4	CASSFESQPQHF
TRBV16	CASSRYSDYQETQYF
TRBV7-2	CASSLSIAGGADTQYF
TRBV5-1	CASSPSLQGVTEKLFF
TRBV7-2	CASSSRIGNQPQHF
TRBV3-1/TRBV3-2	CASSQDWQRNYGYTF
TRBV5-1	CASSLGANEQFF
TRBV9	CASSVEGQPNQPQHF